Included here is one T cell receptor beta chain sequence, with context. What it recognizes is unknown. This may stem from a read error, because a much larger clone lies one nucleotide away. The authors amplified TCR beta CDR3 regions, and they did so from RNA transcripts for repertoire sequencing. First-round RT-PCR employed HTBI primers, with a second-round multiplex PCR after it. One entry per CDR3 protein results from TCRdb running MiXCR on the multiplex PCR reads. Of about 500,000 distinct CDR3 sequences in the sample, 39% are singletons; the top ten hold about 4.1%. This entry belongs to a study of Graves' ophthalmopathy and Graves' hyperthyroidism. Study observations and caveats: Most expanded thyroid clonotypes above 0.001 frequency also appeared in blood.

The CDR3 sequence is 15 residues long. Germline V gene lookup returns CDR1 SNHLY and CDR2 FYNNEI. Trimming took off 5 bases at V and 7 bases at J, with 18 bases between the two ends. This TCR derives from an adult man with Graves' hyperthyroidism. The chain joins TRBV2 to TRBJ1-5; no reliable D call. Sequencing input: peripheral blood or thyroid tissue (not recorded which). The CDR3 DNA reads as TGTGCCAGCAGTTTTGTCCGACGGACGGAACAGCCCCAGCATTTT. It translates to CASSFVRRTEQPQHF.